The text below deals with one TCR beta chain. Germline is not matched at one junction end, which may reflect a read error. The data belong to a study of lymphopenia after photon versus proton radiotherapy. The CDR3 is 15 residues long. Germline V gene sequence: CDR1 MNHNY, CDR2 SVGAGI (reference sequence). Sequencing was performed with immunoSEQ multiplex PCR; in TCRdb, only in-frame clones are kept and a portion is missing. Counted here are 20,000 to 25,000 clones, around nine tenths occurring once; the ten biggest clones make up less than 9.5%. This TCR came from a woman aged 70-85 years with pancreatic cancer. Some clones in this sample may be carry-over from other donors' samples. The specimen was peripheral blood, collected from a patient treated with proton-based radiotherapy. This chain uses TRBV6-6 with TRBJ2-7; D might be TRBD2 (5 bases). CDR3 in DNA: TGTGCCAGCAGTTACTCGGCGGAGGTGGCTAGGGAGCAGTGCTTC. This sequence encodes CASSYSAEVAREQCF.